These T cell receptor beta chains were read from a single sample in a study of blood T cell repertoires in COVID-19. TCRdb's table, derived via immunoSEQ multiplex PCR, lists solely in-frame clones and lacks some. The sample records approximately 130,000 clones, 80% to 85% being singletons. Sequenced material: PBMCs or T cells enriched from blood (not recorded which). Every receptor here comes from a man younger than 45 who had recovered from COVID-19. Each CDR3 is given with its conserved first and last residue. A D gene is named only where the DNA matches it firmly. A row's size may be missing; if present it is once, few, many or a size class.

>TRBV15|-|-|TRBJ2-3
TGTGCCACCAGCAGAGGTGGGGGGGGCGCAGATACGCAGTATTTT
CATSRGGGGADTQYF
>TRBV7-3|-|-|TRBJ2-1
TGTGCCAGCAGCTTAATAGGTAGTATGGCGGGATTGCGCAATGAGCAGTTCTTC
CASSLIGSMAGLRNEQFF
>TRBV28|-|TRBD1|TRBJ2-1
TGTGCCAGCAGTCCTCCCCCTGACAGGGAACTTTTCGATGAGCAGTTCTTC
CASSPPPDRELFDEQFF
>TRBV6-2/TRBV6-3|-|TRBD1|TRBJ2-2
TGTGCCAGCAGTGACCCCGGGACAGGGGTATCACCCGGGGAGCTGTTTTTT
CASSDPGTGVSPGELFF
>TRBV10-3|few|TRBD1|TRBJ2-7
TGTGCCATCAGTTGGACAGGGGACTCCTACGAGCAGTACTTC
CAISWTGDSYEQYF
>TRBV2|-|-|TRBJ1-5
TGTGCCAGCAGCCTGGGGCAGCTCTACAATCAGCCCCAGCATTTT
CASSLGQLYNQPQHF
>TRBV4-1|-|TRBD2|TRBJ2-5
TGCGCCAGCAGCCGACGACTAGCGGGAATAGAGACCCAGTACTTC
CASSRRLAGIETQYF
>TRBV6-1|-|-|TRBJ1-1
TGTGCCAGCAGTGAAGATTTGGGTTCCCTACAGATGGGCACTGAAGCTTTCTTT
CASSEDLGSLQMGTEAFF
>TRBV5-1|-|TRBD2|TRBJ2-1
TGCGCCAGCAGCTTGGGGGCGGGGGACTACAATGAGCAGTTCTTC
CASSLGAGDYNEQFF
>TRBV10-2|-|TRBD2|TRBJ2-5
TGCGCCAGCAGTGCTGGACTAGCTCAAGAGACCCAGTACTTC
CASSAGLAQETQYF
>TRBV18|-|TRBD1|TRBJ2-7
TGTGCCAGCTCACCTTCGACAGGGCCCATCCACGAGCAGTACTTC
CASSPSTGPIHEQYF
>TRBV7-9|-|-|TRBJ1-6
TGTGCCAGCAGCCCCTCTGCGAAACCCCATTCACCCCTCCACTTT
CASSPSAKPHSPLHF
>TRBV9|-|TRBD2|TRBJ2-1
TGTGCCAGCAGCGTCGGTGCGGGGGGCGGAAATGAGCAGTTCTTC
CASSVGAGGGNEQFF
>TRBV5-4|-|-|TRBJ2-3
TGTGCCAGCAGCCGCCGGGACACAGACACAGATACGCAGTATTTT
CASSRRDTDTDTQYF
>TRBV24-1|-|-|TRBJ2-3
TGTGCCACCAGTGAAGCTAGTCCTGGAAGCACAGATACGCAGTATTTT
CATSEASPGSTDTQYF
>TRBV4-1|-|TRBD2|TRBJ2-1
TGCGCCAGCAGCCAAGATCCTAGCGGGAGCGATATCGATGAGCAGTTCTTC
CASSQDPSGSDIDEQFF
>TRBV12-3/TRBV12-4|-|-|TRBJ1-6
TGTGCCAGCATGGCCAGCTATAATTCACCCCTCCACTTT
CASMASYNSPLHF
>TRBV11-2|-|TRBD2|TRBJ2-3
TGTGCCAGCAGCTTTGGGAGACTAGCGGGTCTAGGGAATACGCAGTATTTT
CASSFGRLAGLGNTQYF
>TRBV20-1|-|-|TRBJ1-1
TGCAGTGCTAGAGGAGGTGAAGCTTTCTTT
CSARGGEAFF
>TRBV2|few|-|TRBJ2-5
TGTGCCAGCAGTGTTAGCGTACAAGAGACCCAGTACTTC
CASSVSVQETQYF
>TRBV5-1|-|TRBD1|TRBJ1-4
TGCGCCAGCAGCTTGGGCCAGGGGGCCGTAGGTAATGAAAAACTGTTTTTT
CASSLGQGAVGNEKLFF
>TRBV10-1|-|-|TRBJ2-1
TGCGCCAGCAGTGAAGGCGGGTCCCCCTACAATGAGCAGTTCTTC
CASSEGGSPYNEQFF
>TRBV5-1|-|-|TRBJ1-6
TGCGCCAGCAGCCCCGGGGTACCAAATTCACCCCTCCACTTT
CASSPGVPNSPLHF
>TRBV5-1|-|-|TRBJ1-4
TGCGCCAGCAGCTTGGTCCCAACGGAGAACGAAAAACTGTTTTTT
CASSLVPTENEKLFF
>TRBV28|-|-|TRBJ1-4
TGTGCCAGCACCAGTGGGAGGGGGGGCGAAAAACTGTTTTTT
CASTSGRGGEKLFF
>TRBV2|-|-|TRBJ2-7
TGTGCCAGCAGTGAATCCCAGGCAAGCTCCTACGAGCAGTACTTC
CASSESQASSYEQYF
>TRBV5-4|-|TRBD1|TRBJ1-4
TGTGCCAGCAGCTCGGGACAGGGGCAGGAAAAACTGTTTTTT
CASSSGQGQEKLFF
>TRBV15|-|-|TRBJ1-5
TGTGCCACCAGCAGATATAGGCGGCGGTCGTTGCAGCCCCAGCATTTT
CATSRYRRRSLQPQHF
>TRBV9|-|-|TRBJ2-7
TGTGCCAGCAGCGTAGGGGGCTCGGTCGGCTCCGAGCAGTACTTC
CASSVGGSVGSEQYF
>TRBV6-5|-|-|TRBJ2-7
TGTGCCAGCAGATCCCTCCGGGTGCCCGAGCAGTACTTC
CASRSLRVPEQYF
>TRBV7-7|once|TRBD2|TRBJ2-1
TGTGCCAGCAGCTTAGATCTAGCGGACGGCAATGAGCAGTTCTTC
CASSLDLADGNEQFF
>TRBV5-5|-|-|TRBJ1-2
TGTGCCAGCAGCGGCAGTAACTATGGCTACACCTTC
CASSGSNYGYTF
>TRBV2|-|-|TRBJ2-3
TGTGCCAGCGGGCTTTGGACGGGAGACACAGATACGCAGTATTTT
CASGLWTGDTDTQYF
>TRBV21-1|-|-|TRBJ2-2
TGTGCCAGCAGCCACCGGGACAGGGTTTGGGACGGGGAGCTGTTTTTT
CASSHRDRVWDGELFF
>TRBV11-3|-|-|TRBJ1-1
TGTGCCAGCAGCTTAGATGGCCAGCGGGATAAAGCTTTCTTT
CASSLDGQRDKAFF
>TRBV5-1|-|TRBD2|TRBJ2-3
TGCGCCAGCAGCCCTCAAAGCGGGAGCGCGTACACAGATACGCAGTATTTT
CASSPQSGSAYTDTQYF
>TRBV29-1|-|TRBD1|TRBJ2-7
TGCAGCGTTGAATATCAGGGGACAGGCGCGTACGAGCAGTACTTC
CSVEYQGTGAYEQYF